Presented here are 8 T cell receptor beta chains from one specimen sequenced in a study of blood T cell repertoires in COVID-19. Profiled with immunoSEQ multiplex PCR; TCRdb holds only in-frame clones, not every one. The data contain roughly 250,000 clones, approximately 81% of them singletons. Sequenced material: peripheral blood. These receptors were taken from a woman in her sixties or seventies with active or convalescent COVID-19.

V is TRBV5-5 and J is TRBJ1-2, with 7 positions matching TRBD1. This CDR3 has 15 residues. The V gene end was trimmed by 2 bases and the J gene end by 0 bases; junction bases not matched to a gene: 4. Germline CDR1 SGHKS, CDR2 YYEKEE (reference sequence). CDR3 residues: CASSFTGAPNYGYTF. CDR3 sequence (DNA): TGTGCCAGCAGCTTTACAGGGGCCCCTAACTATGGCTACACCTTC.

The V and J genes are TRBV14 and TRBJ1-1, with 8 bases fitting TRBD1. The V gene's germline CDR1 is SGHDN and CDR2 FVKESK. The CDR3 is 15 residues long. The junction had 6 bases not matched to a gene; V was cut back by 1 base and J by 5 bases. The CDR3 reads CASSQVRRGLTEAFF. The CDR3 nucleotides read TGTGCCAGCAGCCAAGTTCGCAGGGGGCTGACTGAAGCTTTCTTT.

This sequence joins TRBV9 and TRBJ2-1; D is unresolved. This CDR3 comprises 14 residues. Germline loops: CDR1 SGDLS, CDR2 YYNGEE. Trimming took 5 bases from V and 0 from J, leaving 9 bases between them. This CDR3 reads CASSYDNSYNEQFF. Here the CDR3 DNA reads TGTGCCAGCAGTTATGACAACTCCTACAATGAGCAGTTCTTC.

This CDR3 is CASSLRDRVYGEQFF. The DNA of the CDR3 is TGTGCCAGCAGCTTGAGGGACAGGGTCTATGGGGAGCAGTTCTTC. V usage is TRBV5-4 and J usage is TRBJ2-1, with 9 bases that match TRBD1. This CDR3 spans 15 amino acids. Trimming at V came to 1 base and at J to 10 bases, leaving 9 bases not matched to a gene. Germline lookup yields CDR1 SGHNT and CDR2 YYREEE (reference sequence).

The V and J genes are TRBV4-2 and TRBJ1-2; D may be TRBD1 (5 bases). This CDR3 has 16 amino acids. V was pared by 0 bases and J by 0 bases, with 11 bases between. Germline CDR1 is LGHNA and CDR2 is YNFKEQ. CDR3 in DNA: TGTGCCAGCAGCCAAGAGGTGGGGGGAGCTAACTATGGCTACACCTTC. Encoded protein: CASSQEVGGANYGYTF.

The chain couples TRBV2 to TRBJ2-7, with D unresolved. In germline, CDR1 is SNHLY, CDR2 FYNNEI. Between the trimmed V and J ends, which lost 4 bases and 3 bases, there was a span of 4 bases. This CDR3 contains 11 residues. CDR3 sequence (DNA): TGTGCCAGCAGTGTTCGCTACGAGCAGTACTTC. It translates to CASSVRYEQYF.

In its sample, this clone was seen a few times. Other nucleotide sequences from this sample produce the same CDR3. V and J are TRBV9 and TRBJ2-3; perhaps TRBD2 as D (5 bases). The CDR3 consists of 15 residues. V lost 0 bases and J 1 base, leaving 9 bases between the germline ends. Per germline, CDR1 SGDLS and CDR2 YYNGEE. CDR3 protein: CASSVVGSGTDTQYF. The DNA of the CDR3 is TGTGCCAGCAGCGTAGTTGGTAGCGGCACAGATACGCAGTATTTT.

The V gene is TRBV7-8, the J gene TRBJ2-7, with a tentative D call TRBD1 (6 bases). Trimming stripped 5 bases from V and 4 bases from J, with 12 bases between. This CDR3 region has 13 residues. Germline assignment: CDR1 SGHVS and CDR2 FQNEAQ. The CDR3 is CASSQGQTYEQYF. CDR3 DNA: TGTGCCAGCAGCCAGGGGCAGACTTACGAGCAGTACTTC.